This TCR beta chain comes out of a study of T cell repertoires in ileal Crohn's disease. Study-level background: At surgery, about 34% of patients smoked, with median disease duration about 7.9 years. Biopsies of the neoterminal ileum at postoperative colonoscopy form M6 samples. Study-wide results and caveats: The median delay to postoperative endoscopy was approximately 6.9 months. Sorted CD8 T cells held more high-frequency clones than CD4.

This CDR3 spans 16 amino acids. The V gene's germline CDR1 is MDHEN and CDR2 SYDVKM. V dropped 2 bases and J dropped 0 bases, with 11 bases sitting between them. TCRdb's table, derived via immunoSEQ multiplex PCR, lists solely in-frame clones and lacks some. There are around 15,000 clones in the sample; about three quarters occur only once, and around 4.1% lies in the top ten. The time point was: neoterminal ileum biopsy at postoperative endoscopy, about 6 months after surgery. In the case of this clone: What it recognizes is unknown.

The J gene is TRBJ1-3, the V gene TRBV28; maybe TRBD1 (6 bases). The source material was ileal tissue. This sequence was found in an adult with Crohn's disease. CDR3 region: CASSLTGIDSGNTIYF. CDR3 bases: TGTGCCAGCAGTTTAACAGGGATAGACTCTGGAAACACCATATATTTT.